These 11 T cell receptor beta chains originate from one sample sequenced in a study of blood T cell repertoires in COVID-19. TCRdb keeps only in-frame clones here, not all; method: immunoSEQ multiplex PCR. The data contain 200,000 to 250,000 clones, 82% of them singletons. Material for sequencing was PBMCs or T cells enriched from blood (not recorded which). Receptors were obtained from a woman aged 55-69 years who had recovered from COVID-19.

V is TRBV11-1 and J is TRBJ2-5; the match to TRBD2 covers 9 bases. The CDR3 runs to 15 residues. After removal of 3 bases from V and 5 bases from J, the junction contained 7 bases not matched to a gene. The germline CDR1 and CDR2 sequences are SGHAT and FQDESV (reference sequence). The CDR3 region is CASSFGPSGAETQYF. DNA for the CDR3: TGTGCCAGCAGCTTCGGGCCTAGCGGGGCTGAGACCCAGTACTTC.

V gene TRBV7-9 combines with J gene TRBJ2-5, with 10 bases lining up with TRBD1. The CDR3 totals 15 residues. The ends lost 3 bases at V and 4 bases at J; junction bases unmatched: 5. Germline-derived CDR1 and CDR2 are SEHNR and FQNEAQ (reference sequence). The DNA of the CDR3 is TGTGCCAGCAGCTTTTGGACAGGGGGAGTAGAGACCCAGTACTTC. Translating it yields CASSFWTGGVETQYF. Full variable domain (remainder filled in from reference TRBV7-9 and TRBJ2-5): DTGVSQNPRHKITKRGQNVTFRCDPISEHNRLYWYRQTLGQGPEFLTYFQNEAQLEKSRLLSDRFSAERPKGSFSTLEIQRTEQGDSAMYLCASSFWTGGVETQYFGPGTRLLVL.

The chain uses TRBV7-2 and TRBJ1-3; D is possibly TRBD1 (5 bases). The CDR3 is made up of 15 amino acids. Deletions cut 1 base from V and 4 bases from J, with 11 bases between. Per the germline V gene, CDR1 is SGHTA and CDR2 is FQGNSA. The CDR3 region is CASSLVGQVGNTIYF. CDR3 coding DNA: TGTGCCAGCAGCTTAGTAGGACAAGTGGGAAACACCATATATTTT.

The chain uses TRBV12-3 or TRBV12-4 and TRBJ2-7; 8 bases are a match to TRBD1. The CDR3 extends over 13 amino acids. With V trimmed by 10 bases and J by 6 bases, 11 bases remained unmatched. The CDR3 bases are TGTGCCACCTCGACAGGGGCGTATGGCGAGCAGTACTTC. Amino acid sequence: CATSTGAYGEQYF.

V and J are TRBV10-3 and TRBJ1-3; D remains ambiguous. CDR3 length: 15 residues. Between the trimmed V and J ends, which lost 4 bases and 4 bases, there was a span of 14 bases. The germline V gene has CDR1 ENHRY and CDR2 SYGVKD. In nucleotides, the CDR3 is TGTGCCATCAGTGGAGGGCAGGACGTCGGAAACACCATATATTTT. This translates into CAISGGQDVGNTIYF.

The chain has TRBV5-1 and TRBJ2-5; possibly TRBD2 for D (6 bases). Trimming removed 0 bases at V and 2 bases at J, with 14 bases between. The CDR3 contains 16 residues. Germline CDR1 reads SGHRS; CDR2 reads YFSETQ. In DNA, the CDR3 is TGCGCCAGCAGCTTGGAGGGACGGGGGTCACAAGAGACCCAGTACTTC. This sequence encodes CASSLEGRGSQETQYF.

This rearrangement joins TRBV7-7 to TRBJ1-4; perhaps TRBD1 as D (6 bases). Per the germline V gene, CDR1 is SSHAT and CDR2 is FNYEAQ (reference sequence). This CDR3 is built from 15 residues. Trimming removed 5 bases at V and 5 bases at J, with 15 bases between. Written as DNA, the CDR3 is TGTGCCAGCAGCCAGGGCTGGGGGACAAATGAAAAACTGTTTTTT. This gives the protein CASSQGWGTNEKLFF.

The CDR3 sequence is CASSIGGGQPQHF. The CDR3 DNA sequence: TGTGCCAGTAGTATAGGGGGCGGTCAGCCCCAGCATTTT. J is TRBJ1-5 and V is TRBV19; maybe TRBD1 (5 bases). The germline V gene has CDR1 LNHDA and CDR2 SQIVND (reference sequence). The CDR3 extends over 13 amino acids. Trimming stripped 1 base from V and 6 bases from J, with 7 bases between.

The table lists this clone with a count of one. This sample includes further DNA sequences coding for the same CDR3. The chain links TRBV12-3 or TRBV12-4 to TRBJ2-5; D is uncertain. This CDR3 has 13 amino acids. Trimming took 1 base from V and 3 from J, leaving 6 bases between them. CDR3: CASSLGQKETQYF. CDR3 coding DNA: TGTGCCAGCAGTTTAGGGCAGAAAGAGACCCAGTACTTC.

In DNA form, the CDR3 reads TGCGCCAGCAGCCAAGAGATATCAGGGGGCGTCACCGGGGAGCTGTTTTTT. Amino acid sequence: CASSQEISGGVTGELFF. The V gene is TRBV4-1, the J gene TRBJ2-2; 8 bases map to TRBD1. V dropped 0 bases and J dropped 4; count of bases not matched to a gene: 7. This CDR3 is 17 amino acids long. In germline, CDR1 is MGHRA, CDR2 YSYEKL.

The V call is TRBV3-1 (or the pseudogene TRBV3-2), the J call TRBJ2-1, with D possibly TRBD2 on 5 matching bases. CDR1 is LGHDT, CDR2 YNNKEL, per germline (reference sequence). This CDR3 is built from 14 residues. Deletions cut 4 bases from V and 4 bases from J, with 11 bases between. CDR3 DNA: TGTGCCAGCAGCCGCACCGAGGGATACAATGAGCAGTTCTTC. This gives the protein CASSRTEGYNEQFF.